This T cell receptor beta chain is drawn from a study of T-cell memory formation after mild COVID-19. Study-level results: The study detected some responding clones in pre-infection memory, suggesting cross-reactive memory joined.

As concerns this clonotype: No antigen is known for it.

5'RACE with constant-segment primers yielded barcoded, UMI-tagged TCR alpha and TCR beta cDNA libraries. MiXCR, applied by TCRdb to the 5' RACE reads, yields one record per CDR3 protein. The sample lists 300,000 to 400,000 distinct CDR3 sequences, about 13% occurring once. Deletions cut 6 bases from V and 7 bases from J, with 22 bases between. The CDR3 runs 15 residues. Germline V lookup: CDR1 MNHEY, CDR2 SVGAGI. This rearrangement joins TRBV6-5 to TRBJ2-7, with a tentative D call TRBD2 (5 bases). The sample consisted of PBMCs or a T cell subset sorted from them (not recorded which). The origin of this receptor is a man aged 18 to 30 who had mild COVID-19 (a few samples of this study predate the infection). Cell type and time point are not known. The CDR3 region has the DNA TGTGCCAGCAGACCTATCACGGAGGCCCTAAATGAGCAGTACGTC. Its protein product is CASRPITEALNEQYV.